This T cell receptor beta chain is from a study of cytomegalovirus exposure and HLA in healthy donors. The wider study: The study's early data release held 75 million to 95 million unique TCRs from HLA-typed donors. Within the Caucasian-associated ancestry cluster were 81% of the roughly 400 genotyped donors.

It was with 60 Vbeta and 13 Jbeta primers that the PCR ran. Here immunoSEQ multiplex PCR was the method, and the copy in TCRdb shows in-frame clones only, minus some. The table for this sample gives 95,000 to 150,000 clones. Study-wide results and caveats: TCR beta sequences reportedly predicted most subjects' HLA-A and HLA-B alleles accurately.

V trimming: 0 bases; J trimming: 0 bases; junction bases outside the gene matches: 8. The length of the CDR3 is 18 residues. Germline CDR1 is SGHNT and CDR2 is YYREEE (reference sequence). About this clone itself: Antigen: not known.

The receptor's source is a man aged 18 to 30 in good health and CMV-seronegative. Material for sequencing was PBMCs. The chain is built from TRBV5-4 and TRBJ2-7; TRBD2 matches at 11 bases. CDR3 nucleotide sequence: TGTGCCAGCAGCTTGGGTGTTTCTAGCGGGAGGAGCTCCTACGAGCAGTACTTC. Translating gives CASSLGVSSGRSSYEQYF.